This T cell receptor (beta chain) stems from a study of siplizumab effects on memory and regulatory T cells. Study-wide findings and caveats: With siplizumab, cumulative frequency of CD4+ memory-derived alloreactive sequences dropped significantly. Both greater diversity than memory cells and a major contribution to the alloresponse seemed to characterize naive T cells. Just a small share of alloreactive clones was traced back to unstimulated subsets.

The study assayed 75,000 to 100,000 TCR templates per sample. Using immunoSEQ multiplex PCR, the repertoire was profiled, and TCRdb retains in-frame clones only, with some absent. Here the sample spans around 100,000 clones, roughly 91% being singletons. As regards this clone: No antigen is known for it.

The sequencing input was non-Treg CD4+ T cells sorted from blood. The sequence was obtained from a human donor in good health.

CDR3 sequence: CASSHTGQGNTEAFF. CDR3 bases: TGCGCCAGCAGCCACACCGGACAGGGGAACACTGAAGCTTTCTTT. The gene calls are TRBV4-3 and TRBJ1-1, with 8 bases lining up with TRBD1. Germline V lookup: CDR1 LGHNA, CDR2 YSLEER. The CDR3 totals 15 residues. The J segment lost 1 base and the V segment lost 3 bases, leaving 4 bases of the junction unmatched.